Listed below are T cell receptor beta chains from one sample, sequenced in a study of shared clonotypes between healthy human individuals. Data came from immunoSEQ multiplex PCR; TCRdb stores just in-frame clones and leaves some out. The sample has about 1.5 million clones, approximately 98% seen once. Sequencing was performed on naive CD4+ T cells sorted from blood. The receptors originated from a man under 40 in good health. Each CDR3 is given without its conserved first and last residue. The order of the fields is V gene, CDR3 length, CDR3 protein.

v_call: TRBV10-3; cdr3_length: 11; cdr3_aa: AISRGSQETQY
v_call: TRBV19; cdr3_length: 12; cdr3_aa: ASRSRTGSQPQH
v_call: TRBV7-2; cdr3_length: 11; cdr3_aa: ASSLGATDTQY
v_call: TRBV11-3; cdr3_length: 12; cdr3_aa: ASSLSGGSYEQY
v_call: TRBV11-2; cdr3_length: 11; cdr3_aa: ASSFGVSYEQY
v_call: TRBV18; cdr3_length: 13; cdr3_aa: ASSPGGGADEKLF
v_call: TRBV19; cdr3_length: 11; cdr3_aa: ASSIRWGQPQH
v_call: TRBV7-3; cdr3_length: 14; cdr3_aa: ASSLISGSNTGELF
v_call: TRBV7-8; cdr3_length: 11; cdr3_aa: ASSRRIPYEQY
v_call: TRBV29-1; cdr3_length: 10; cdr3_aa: CGRREGDTQY
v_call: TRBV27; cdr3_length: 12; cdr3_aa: ASTASGRTGELF
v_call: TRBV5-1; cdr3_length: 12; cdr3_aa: ASSLSGVKNIQY